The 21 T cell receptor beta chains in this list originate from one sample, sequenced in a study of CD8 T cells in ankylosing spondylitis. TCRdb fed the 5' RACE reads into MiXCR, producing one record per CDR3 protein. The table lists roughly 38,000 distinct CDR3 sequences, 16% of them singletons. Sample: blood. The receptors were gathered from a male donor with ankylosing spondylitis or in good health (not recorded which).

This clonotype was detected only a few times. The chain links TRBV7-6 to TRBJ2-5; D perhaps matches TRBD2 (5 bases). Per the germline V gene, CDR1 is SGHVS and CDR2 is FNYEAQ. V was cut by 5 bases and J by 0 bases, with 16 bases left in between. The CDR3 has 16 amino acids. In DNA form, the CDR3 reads TGTGCCAGCAGCCCAGGAGGTTCCGTTAACCAAGAGACCCAGTACTTC. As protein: CASSPGGSVNQETQYF.

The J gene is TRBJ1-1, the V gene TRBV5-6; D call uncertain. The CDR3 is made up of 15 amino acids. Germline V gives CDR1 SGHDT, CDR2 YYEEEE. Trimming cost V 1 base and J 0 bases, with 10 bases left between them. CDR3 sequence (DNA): TGTGCCAGCAGCTTGAGGTTCGGGATGAACACTGAAGCTTTCTTT. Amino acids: CASSLRFGMNTEAFF.

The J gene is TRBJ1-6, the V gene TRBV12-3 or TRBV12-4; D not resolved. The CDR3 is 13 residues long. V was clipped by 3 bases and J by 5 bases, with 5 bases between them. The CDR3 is CASSLADNSPLHF. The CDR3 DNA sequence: TGTGCCAGCAGTTTGGCCGATAATTCACCCCTCCACTTT.

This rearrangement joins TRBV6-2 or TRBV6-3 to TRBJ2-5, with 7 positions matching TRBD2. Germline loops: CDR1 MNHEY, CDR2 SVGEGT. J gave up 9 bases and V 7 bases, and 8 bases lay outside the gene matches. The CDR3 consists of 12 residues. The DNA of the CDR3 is TGTGCCAGCACCCTCCGCCGGGAGGCCCAGTACTTC. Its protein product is CASTLRREAQYF.

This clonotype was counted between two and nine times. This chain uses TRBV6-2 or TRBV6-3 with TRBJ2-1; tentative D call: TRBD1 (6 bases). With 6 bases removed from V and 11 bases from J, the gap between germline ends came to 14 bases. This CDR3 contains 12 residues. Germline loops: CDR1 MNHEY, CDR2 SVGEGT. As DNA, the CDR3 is TGTGCCAGCAGCCTTGACAGGTACCAGCAGTTCTTC. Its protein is CASSLDRYQQFF.

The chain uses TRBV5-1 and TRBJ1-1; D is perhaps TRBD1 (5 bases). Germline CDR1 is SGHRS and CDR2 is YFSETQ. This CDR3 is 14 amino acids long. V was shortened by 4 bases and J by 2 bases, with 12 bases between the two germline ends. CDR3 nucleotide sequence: TGCGCCAGCAGCCCCACGCAGGGAAACACTGAAGCTTTCTTT. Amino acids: CASSPTQGNTEAFF. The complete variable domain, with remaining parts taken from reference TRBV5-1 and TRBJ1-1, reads KAGVTQTPRYLIKTRGQQVTLSCSPISGHRSVSWYQQTPGQGLQFLFEYFSETQRNKGNFPGRFSGRQFSNSRSEMNVSTLELGDSALYLCASSPTQGNTEAFFGQGTRLTVV.

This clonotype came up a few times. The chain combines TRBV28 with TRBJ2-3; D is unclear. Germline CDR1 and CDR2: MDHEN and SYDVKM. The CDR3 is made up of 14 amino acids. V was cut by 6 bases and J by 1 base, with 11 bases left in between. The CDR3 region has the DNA TGTGCCAGCAGGGTTGACGGTGGCACAGATACGCAGTATTTT. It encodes CASRVDGGTDTQYF.

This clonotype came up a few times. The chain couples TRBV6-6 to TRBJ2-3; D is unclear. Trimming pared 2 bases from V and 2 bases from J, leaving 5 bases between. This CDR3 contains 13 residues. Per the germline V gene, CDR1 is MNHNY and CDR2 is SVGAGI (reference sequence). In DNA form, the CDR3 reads TGTGCCAGCAGTTACGTGGCCACAGATACGCAGTATTTT. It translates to CASSYVATDTQYF.

The CDR3 DNA reads TGTGCCAGCAGTTACTACGTCGGTAGAAACACCGGGGAGCTGTTTTTT. Protein sequence: CASSYYVGRNTGELFF. V is TRBV6-2 or TRBV6-3 and J is TRBJ2-2; unclear D gene. Trimming cost V 1 base and J 2 bases, with 11 bases left between them. CDR1 and CDR2 from the germline V gene are MNHEY and SVGEGT. CDR3 length equals 16 residues.

The CDR3 nucleotides are TGCAGTGCTAGAGGGCCCTTAACCTACGAGCAGTACTTC. Encoded protein: CSARGPLTYEQYF. The chain employs TRBV20-1 and TRBJ2-7; D uncertain. Germline CDR1 and CDR2: DFQATT and SNEGSKA (reference sequence). The V gene lost 1 base and the J gene lost 2 bases, with 9 bases spanning the gap. The CDR3 totals 13 residues.

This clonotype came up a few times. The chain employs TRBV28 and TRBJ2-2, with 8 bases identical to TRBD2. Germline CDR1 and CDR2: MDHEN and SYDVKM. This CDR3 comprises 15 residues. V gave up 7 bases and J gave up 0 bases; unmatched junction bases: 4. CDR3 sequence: CASTSGGTNTGELFF. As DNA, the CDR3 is TGTGCCAGCACGTCGGGGGGGACGAACACCGGGGAGCTGTTTTTT.

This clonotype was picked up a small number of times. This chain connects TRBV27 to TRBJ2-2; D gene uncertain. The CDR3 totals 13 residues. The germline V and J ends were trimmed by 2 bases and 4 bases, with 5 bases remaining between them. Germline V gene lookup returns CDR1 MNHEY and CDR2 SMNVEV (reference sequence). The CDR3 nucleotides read TGTGCCAGCAGTTTAAGGTTCACCGGGGAGCTGTTTTTT. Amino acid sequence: CASSLRFTGELFF.

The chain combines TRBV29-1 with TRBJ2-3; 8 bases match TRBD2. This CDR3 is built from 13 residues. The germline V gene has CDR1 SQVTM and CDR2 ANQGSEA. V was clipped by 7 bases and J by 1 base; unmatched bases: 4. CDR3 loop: CSGTSTGTDTQYF. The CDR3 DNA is TGCAGCGGGACTAGCACGGGCACAGATACGCAGTATTTT.

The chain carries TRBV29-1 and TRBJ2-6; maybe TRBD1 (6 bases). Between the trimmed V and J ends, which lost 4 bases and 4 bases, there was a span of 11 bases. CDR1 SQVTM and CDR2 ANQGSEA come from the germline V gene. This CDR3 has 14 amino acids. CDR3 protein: CSVVGQTGANVLTF. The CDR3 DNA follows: TGCAGCGTTGTGGGACAAACCGGGGCCAACGTCCTGACTTTC.

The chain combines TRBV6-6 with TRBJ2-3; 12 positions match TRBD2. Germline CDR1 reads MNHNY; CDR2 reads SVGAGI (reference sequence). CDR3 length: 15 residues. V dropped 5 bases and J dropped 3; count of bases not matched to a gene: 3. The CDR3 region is CASSGTSGRTDTQYF. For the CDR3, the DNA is TGTGCCAGCAGTGGTACTAGCGGGAGGACAGATACGCAGTATTTT.

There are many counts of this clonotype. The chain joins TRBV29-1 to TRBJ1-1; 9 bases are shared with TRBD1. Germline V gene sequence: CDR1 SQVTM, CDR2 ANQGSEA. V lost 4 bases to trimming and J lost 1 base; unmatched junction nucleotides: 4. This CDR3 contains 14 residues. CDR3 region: CSVAQGASNTEAFF. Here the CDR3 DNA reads TGCAGCGTTGCACAGGGGGCGTCGAACACTGAAGCTTTCTTT.

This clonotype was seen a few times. The CDR3 reads CASSVNLNTDTQYF. The CDR3 DNA reads as TGTGCCAGCAGCGTAAACCTCAACACAGATACGCAGTATTTT. The chain combines TRBV9 with TRBJ2-3, with no clear D. The CDR3 loop spans 14 amino acids. Trimming took 1 base from V and 2 from J, leaving 8 bases between them. CDR1 and CDR2 (germline): SGDLS, YYNGEE.

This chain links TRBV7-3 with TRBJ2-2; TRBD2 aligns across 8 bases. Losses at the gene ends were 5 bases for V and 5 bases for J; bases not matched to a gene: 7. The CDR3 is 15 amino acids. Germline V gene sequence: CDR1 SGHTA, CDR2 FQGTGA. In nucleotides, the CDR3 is TGTGCCAGCAGCCCCGGGGGACTAGGAACCGGGGAGCTGTTTTTT. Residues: CASSPGGLGTGELFF.

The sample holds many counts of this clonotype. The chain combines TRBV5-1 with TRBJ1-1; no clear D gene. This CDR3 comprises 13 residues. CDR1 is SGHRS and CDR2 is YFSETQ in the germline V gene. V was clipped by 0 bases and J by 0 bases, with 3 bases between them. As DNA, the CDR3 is TGCGCCAGCAGCTTGGGGTTGAACACTGAAGCTTTCTTT. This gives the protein CASSLGLNTEAFF.

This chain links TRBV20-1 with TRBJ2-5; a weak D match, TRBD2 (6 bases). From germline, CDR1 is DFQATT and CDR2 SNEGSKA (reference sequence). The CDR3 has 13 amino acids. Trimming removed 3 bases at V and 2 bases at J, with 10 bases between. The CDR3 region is CSASSGRQETQYF. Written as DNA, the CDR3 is TGCAGTGCTAGCTCAGGGAGGCAAGAGACCCAGTACTTC.

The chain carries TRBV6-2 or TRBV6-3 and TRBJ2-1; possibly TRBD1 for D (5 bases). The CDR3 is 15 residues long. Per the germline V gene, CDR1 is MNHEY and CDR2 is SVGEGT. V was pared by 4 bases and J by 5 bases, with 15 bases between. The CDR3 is CASSSPWTYNNEQFF. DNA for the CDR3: TGTGCCAGCAGTTCCCCGTGGACATATAACAATGAGCAGTTCTTC.